Here is one T cell receptor beta chain with its context. Its antigen is as yet unknown. V gave up 1 base and J gave up 8 bases, with 6 bases separating them. This CDR3 region has 11 residues. CDR1 and CDR2 from the germline V gene are DFQATT and SNEGSKA (reference sequence). This record comes from a study of OX40 agonist ivuxolimab in advanced cancers. Study overall: Subjects had a mean age of about 57 years, with a range of roughly 20 to 79; more than 70% were male. The study, taken as a whole, reports: Some nonresponders additionally presented with little normalized T-cell clonal expansion. Relative to CD4+ cells, CD8+ T cells on average had more expanded clones.

The data were produced by immunoSEQ multiplex PCR, yet TCRdb's version contains in-frame clones alone and is incomplete. This repertoire shows over 50,000 clones, 88% found once; its top ten account for 1.5%. This sequence originates from an adult with an advanced solid tumor such as melanoma, head and neck, liver or kidney cancer. The chain combines TRBV20-1 with TRBJ2-1; D is unresolved. This material consisted of CD4+ or CD8+ T cells sorted from blood, taken in a trial of the OX40 agonist ivuxolimab. The CDR3 DNA reads TGCAGTGCTAGAGGCGCGTATGAGCAGTTCTTC. Encoded protein: CSARGAYEQFF.